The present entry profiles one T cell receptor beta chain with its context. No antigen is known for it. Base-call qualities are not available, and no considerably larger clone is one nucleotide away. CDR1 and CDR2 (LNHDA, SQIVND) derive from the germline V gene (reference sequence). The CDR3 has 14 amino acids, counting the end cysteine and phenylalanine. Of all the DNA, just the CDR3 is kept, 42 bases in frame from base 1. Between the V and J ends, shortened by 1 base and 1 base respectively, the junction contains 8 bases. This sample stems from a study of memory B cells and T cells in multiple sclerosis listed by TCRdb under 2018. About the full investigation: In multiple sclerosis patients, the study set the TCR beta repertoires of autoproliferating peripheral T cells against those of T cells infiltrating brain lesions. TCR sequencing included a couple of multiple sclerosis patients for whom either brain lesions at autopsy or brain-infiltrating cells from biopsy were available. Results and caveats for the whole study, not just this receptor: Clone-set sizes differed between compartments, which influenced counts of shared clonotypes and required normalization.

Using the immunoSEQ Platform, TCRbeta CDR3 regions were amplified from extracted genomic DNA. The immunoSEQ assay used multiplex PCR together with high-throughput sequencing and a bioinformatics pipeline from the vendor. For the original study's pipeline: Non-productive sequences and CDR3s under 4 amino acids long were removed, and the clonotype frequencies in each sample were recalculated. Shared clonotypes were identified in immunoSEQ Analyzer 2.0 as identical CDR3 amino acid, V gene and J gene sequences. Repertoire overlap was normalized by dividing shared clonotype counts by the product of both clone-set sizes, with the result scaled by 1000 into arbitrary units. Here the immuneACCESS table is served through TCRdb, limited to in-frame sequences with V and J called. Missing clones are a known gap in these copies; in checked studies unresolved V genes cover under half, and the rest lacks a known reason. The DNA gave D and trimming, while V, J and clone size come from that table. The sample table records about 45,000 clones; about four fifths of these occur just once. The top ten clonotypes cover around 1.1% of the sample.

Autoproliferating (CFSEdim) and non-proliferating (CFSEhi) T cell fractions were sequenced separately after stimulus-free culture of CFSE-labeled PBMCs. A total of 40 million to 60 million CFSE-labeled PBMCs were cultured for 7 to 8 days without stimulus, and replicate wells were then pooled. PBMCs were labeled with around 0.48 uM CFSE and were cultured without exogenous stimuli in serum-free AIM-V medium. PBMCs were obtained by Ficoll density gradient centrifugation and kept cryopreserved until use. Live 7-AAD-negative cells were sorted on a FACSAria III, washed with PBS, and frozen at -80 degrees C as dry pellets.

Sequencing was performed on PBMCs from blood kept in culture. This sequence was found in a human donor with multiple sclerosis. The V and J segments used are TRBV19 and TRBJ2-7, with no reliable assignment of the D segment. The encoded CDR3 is CASSIAGGSYEQYF. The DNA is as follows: TGTGCCAGTAGTATAGCCGGCGGATCCTACGAGCAGTACTTC.